The clone carrying this T cell receptor (beta chain) has a count of ten or more. This sample was included in a study of low-dose radiotherapy and immunotherapy resistance in tumors. This sample's time point: after trial treatment. Treatment noted: LDRT plus nivolumab, ipilimumab, low-dose cyclophosphamide and aspirin (RACIN trial). Alpha and beta chains were covered, as first-strand cDNA relied on TRAV- and TRBV-specific primers. TCR amplification involved 20 PCR cycles with a constant-region primer and V-primer adapter. Via MiXCR, TCRdb re-called the reads, giving one row per CDR3 protein. The repertoire holds 85,000 to 95,000 distinct CDR3 sequences, approximately 22% seen once, with roughly 13% in the top ten. The sample consisted of PBMCs, taken after low-dose radiotherapy plus immunotherapy. The sequence came from a female donor with ovarian cancer.

The CDR3 DNA reads TGTGCCAGCAGCCAAACGGTGGGGGCATACGAGCAGTACTTC. Amino acid sequence: CASSQTVGAYEQYF. V usage is TRBV3-1 and J usage is TRBJ2-7; D is possibly TRBD1 (6 bases). Germline lookup yields CDR1 LGHDT and CDR2 YNNKEL (reference sequence). With 2 bases removed from V and 4 bases from J, the gap between germline ends came to 12 bases. The CDR3 is 14 amino acids.